This T cell receptor (beta chain) originates from a study of blood T cell repertoires in COVID-19. Here immunoSEQ multiplex PCR was the method, and the copy in TCRdb shows in-frame clones only, minus some. The sample contains hundreds of thousands of clones, 85% to 90% of which appear only once. CDR1 is SGHNT and CDR2 is YENEEA in the germline V gene. The CDR3 contains 14 residues. The ends were cut back, 3 bases at V and 2 bases at J, with 8 bases in the middle. This sequence joins TRBV11-3 and TRBJ2-1, with D maybe TRBD2 (5 bases). This clonotype originated in a man between 18 and 29 years old who had recovered from COVID-19. What was sequenced was PBMCs or T cells enriched from blood (not recorded which). The DNA of the CDR3 is TGTGCCAGCAGCTTCGACTATACCTACAATGAGCAGTTCTTC. Encoded protein: CASSFDYTYNEQFF.